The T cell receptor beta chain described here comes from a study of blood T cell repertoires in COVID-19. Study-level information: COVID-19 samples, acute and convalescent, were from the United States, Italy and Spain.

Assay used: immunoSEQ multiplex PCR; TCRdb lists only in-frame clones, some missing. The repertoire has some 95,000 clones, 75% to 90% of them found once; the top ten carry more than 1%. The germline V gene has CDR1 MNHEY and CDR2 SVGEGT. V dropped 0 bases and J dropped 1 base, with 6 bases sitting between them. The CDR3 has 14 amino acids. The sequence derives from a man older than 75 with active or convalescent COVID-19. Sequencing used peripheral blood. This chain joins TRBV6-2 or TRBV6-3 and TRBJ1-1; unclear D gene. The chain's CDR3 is CASSYSSRNTEAFF. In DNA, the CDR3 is TGTGCCAGCAGTTACTCGTCCAGGAACACTGAAGCTTTCTTT.